The text below deals with one T cell receptor (beta chain). The record originates from a study of blood T cell repertoires in COVID-19. Whole-study context: Donors in the United States, Italy and Spain gave samples during acute or convalescent COVID-19.

Per the study methods: The authors estimated nucleated cell counts from reference gene primer amplification. Sequenced by immunoSEQ multiplex PCR; TCRdb stores in-frame clones only, minus some. V and J calls plus clone size are reproduced from that table; the DNA served to infer D and trimming. This table has around 230,000 clones, about 79% appearing once. The sample was peripheral blood. The TCR was taken from a man in his forties who had recovered from COVID-19.

The CDR3 DNA follows: TGTGCCAGCAGCTCGACAGGGGGCGTCGGCTCGAATCAGCCCCAGCATTTT. Translated: CASSSTGGVGSNQPQHF. This chain links TRBV7-2 with TRBJ1-5; 10 bases map to TRBD1. From germline, CDR1 is SGHTA and CDR2 FQGNSA. This CDR3 contains 17 residues. V shed 4 bases and J 4 bases; nucleotides not matched to a gene: 10.